The following is a T cell receptor beta chain sequence with its context. Germline V gives CDR1 LNHDA, CDR2 SQIVND (reference sequence). Deletions cut 3 bases from V and 4 bases from J, with 15 bases between. The CDR3 has 16 residues. TCRdb's copy holds only in-frame clones and misses some; the assay was immunoSEQ multiplex PCR. The table lists roughly 200,000 clones, around 82% of them singletons. This sample is drawn from a study of blood T cell repertoires in COVID-19. On the study more broadly: PBMCs, B-cell-depleted T cells, or T cells provided the cDNA or gDNA that made up the material.

The rearrangement links TRBV19 to TRBJ1-4; the D is unclear. Sequenced: peripheral blood. The sequence came from a woman in her seventies with acute or convalescent COVID-19. The CDR3 spells CASSIPRAGYNEKLFF. CDR3 in DNA: TGTGCCAGTAGTATTCCGAGGGCAGGCTATAATGAAAAACTGTTTTTT.